A single sample is the source of the 2 T cell receptor beta chains below, sequenced in a study of T cell repertoires in cytomegalovirus infection. TCRdb reanalysed the reads using MiXCR and keeps one entry per CDR3 protein. The profile shows about 310,000 distinct CDR3 sequences, around 25% of them singletons. These TCRs' antigens remain unknown. This material consisted of cultured PBMCs, taken from culture after CMV antigen stimulation. These receptors were collected from a human donor in good health (CMV status not recorded). Some clones in this sample may be carry-over from other donors' samples.

The chain has TRBV15 and TRBJ2-1; D might be TRBD1 (6 bases). The germline CDR1 and CDR2 sequences are LNHNV and YYDKDF (reference sequence). The ends were cut back, 0 bases at V and 5 bases at J, with 11 bases in the middle. The CDR3 loop spans 15 amino acids. The CDR3 region has the DNA TGTGCCACCAGCAGAGATATAGGACAGCACAATGAGCAGTTCTTC. Protein sequence: CATSRDIGQHNEQFF.

This clonotype has at least ten counts. V gene TRBV12-3 or TRBV12-4 combines with J gene TRBJ1-2, with TRBD1 matching over 8 bases. V dropped 6 bases and J dropped 3; count of bases not matched to a gene: 0. The CDR3 is 12 residues long. CDR3 amino acids: CASRTGDYGYTF. The DNA of the CDR3 is TGTGCCAGCAGGACAGGGGACTATGGCTACACCTTC.